This T cell receptor (beta chain) was documented in a study of cytomegalovirus exposure and HLA in healthy donors. Findings and caveats of the study: Presence/absence analyses supposed approximately even sequencing depth among donors. It was confirmed in vitro that a few of the CMV-associated chains were specific for CMV antigens.

PCR employed 60 Vbeta and 13 Jbeta primers. The protocol was immunoSEQ multiplex PCR, while the TCRdb copy is restricted to in-frame clones and leaves out a portion. The sample gives roughly 190,000 clones, about 80% of which show up once; about 2.3% is in the top ten. Concerning this clone: Its target is not known.

The trim removed 2 bases at V and 9 bases at J, leaving 4 bases unmatched. The germline V gene encodes CDR1 MNHNY and CDR2 SVGAGI (reference sequence). This CDR3 has 12 residues. The V gene is TRBV6-6, the J gene TRBJ2-7; 7 positions match TRBD1. The receptor was derived from a woman aged 50 to 60 in good health and CMV-seronegative. Source material: PBMCs. CDR3: CASSYDRVGQYF. Written as DNA, the CDR3 is TGTGCCAGCAGTTACGACAGGGTTGGGCAGTACTTC.